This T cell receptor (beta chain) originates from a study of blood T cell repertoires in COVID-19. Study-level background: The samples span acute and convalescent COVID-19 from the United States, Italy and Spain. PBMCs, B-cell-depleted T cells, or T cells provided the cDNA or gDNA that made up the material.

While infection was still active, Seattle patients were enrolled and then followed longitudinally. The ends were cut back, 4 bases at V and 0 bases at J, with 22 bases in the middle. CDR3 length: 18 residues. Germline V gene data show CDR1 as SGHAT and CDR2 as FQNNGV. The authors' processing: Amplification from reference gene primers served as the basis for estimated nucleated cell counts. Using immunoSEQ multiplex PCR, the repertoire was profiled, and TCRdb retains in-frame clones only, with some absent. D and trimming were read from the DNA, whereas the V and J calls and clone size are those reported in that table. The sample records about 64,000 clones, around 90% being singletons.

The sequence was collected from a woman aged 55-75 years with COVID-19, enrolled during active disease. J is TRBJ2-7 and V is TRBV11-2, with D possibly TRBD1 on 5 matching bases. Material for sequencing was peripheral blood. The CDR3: CASSSKSHLLQVSYEQYF. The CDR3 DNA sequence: TGTGCCAGCAGCTCTAAGAGTCACCTTTTACAGGTCTCCTACGAGCAGTACTTC.